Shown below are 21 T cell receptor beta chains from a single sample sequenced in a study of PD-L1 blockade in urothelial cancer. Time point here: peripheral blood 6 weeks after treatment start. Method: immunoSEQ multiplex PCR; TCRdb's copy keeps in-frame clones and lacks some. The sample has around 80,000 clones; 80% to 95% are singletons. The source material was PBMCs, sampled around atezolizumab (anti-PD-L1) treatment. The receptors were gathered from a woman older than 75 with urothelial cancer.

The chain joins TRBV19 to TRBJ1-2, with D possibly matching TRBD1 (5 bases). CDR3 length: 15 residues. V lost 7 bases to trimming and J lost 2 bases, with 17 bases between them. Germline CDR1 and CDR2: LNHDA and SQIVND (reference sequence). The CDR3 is CASNPGGTSNYGYTF. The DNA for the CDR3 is TGTGCCAGTAACCCGGGGGGGACGTCAAACTATGGCTACACCTTC.

CDR3 loop: CASSTRTSGSVNEQFF. In DNA form, the CDR3 reads TGTGCCAGCAGCACAAGGACTAGCGGGAGTGTGAATGAGCAGTTCTTC. V and J are TRBV9 and TRBJ2-1; 13 bases match TRBD2. Germline V gene sequence: CDR1 SGDLS, CDR2 YYNGEE. The V and J ends lost 4 bases and 7 bases, in that order; junction bases with no gene match: 8. The CDR3 spans 16 residues.

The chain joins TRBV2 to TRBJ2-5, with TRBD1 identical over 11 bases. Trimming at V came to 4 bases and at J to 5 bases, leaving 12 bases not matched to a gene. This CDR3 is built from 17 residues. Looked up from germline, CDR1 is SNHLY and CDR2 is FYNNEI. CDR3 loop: CASSGPGTGGTSETQYF. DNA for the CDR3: TGTGCCAGCAGTGGACCGGGGACAGGGGGAACTAGTGAGACCCAGTACTTC.

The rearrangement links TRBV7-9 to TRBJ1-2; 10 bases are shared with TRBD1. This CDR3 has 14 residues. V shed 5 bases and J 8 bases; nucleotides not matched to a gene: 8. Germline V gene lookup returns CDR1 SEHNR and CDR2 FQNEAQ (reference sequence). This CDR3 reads CASSPPDRGKGYTF. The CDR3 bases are TGTGCCAGCAGCCCGCCGGACAGGGGGAAAGGCTACACCTTC.

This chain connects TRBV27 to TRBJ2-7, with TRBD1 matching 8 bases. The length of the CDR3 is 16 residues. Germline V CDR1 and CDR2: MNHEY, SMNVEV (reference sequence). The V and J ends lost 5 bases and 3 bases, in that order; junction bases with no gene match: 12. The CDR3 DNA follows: TGTGCCAGCAGTCTAAGGGCGGACAGGGCTAACTACGAGCAGTACTTC. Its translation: CASSLRADRANYEQYF.

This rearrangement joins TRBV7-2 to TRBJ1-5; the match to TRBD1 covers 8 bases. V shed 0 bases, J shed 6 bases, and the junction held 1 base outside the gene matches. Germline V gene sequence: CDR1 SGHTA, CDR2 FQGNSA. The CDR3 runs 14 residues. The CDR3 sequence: CASSLAQGGQPQHF. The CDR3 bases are TGTGCCAGCAGCTTAGCACAGGGGGGTCAGCCCCAGCATTTT.

This CDR3 reads CASSPGSWTREQFF. The CDR3 DNA follows: TGTGCCAGCAGCCCGGGGTCGTGGACTCGGGAGCAGTTCTTC. V and J are TRBV11-3 and TRBJ2-1; D is perhaps TRBD2 (5 bases). Trimming stripped 5 bases from V and 10 bases from J, with 18 bases between. CDR3 length: 14 residues. Germline loops: CDR1 SGHNT, CDR2 YENEEA.

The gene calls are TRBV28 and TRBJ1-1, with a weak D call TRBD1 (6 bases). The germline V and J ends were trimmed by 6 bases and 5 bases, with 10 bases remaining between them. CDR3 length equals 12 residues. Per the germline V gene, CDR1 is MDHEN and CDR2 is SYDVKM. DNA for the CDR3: TGTGCCAGCAGACTACAGGGAACTGAAGCTTTCTTT. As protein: CASRLQGTEAFF. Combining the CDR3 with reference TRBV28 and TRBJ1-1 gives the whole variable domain DVKVTQSSRYLVKRTGEKVFLECVQDMDHENMFWYRQDPGLGLRLIYFSYDVKMKEKGDIPEGYSVSREKKERFSLILESASTNQTSMYLCASRLQGTEAFFGQGTRLTVV.

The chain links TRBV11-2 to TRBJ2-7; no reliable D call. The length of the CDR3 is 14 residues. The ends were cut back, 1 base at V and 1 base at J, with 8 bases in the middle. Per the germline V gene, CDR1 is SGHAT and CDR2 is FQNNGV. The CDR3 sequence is CASSLAFSSYEQYF. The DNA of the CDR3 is TGTGCCAGCAGCTTAGCGTTTTCTTCCTACGAGCAGTACTTC.

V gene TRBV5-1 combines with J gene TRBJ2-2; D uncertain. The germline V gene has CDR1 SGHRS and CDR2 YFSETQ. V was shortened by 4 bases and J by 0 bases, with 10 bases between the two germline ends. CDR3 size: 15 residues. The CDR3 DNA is TGCGCCAGCAGCAAAGAGCAGGCGAACACCGGGGAGCTGTTTTTT. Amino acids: CASSKEQANTGELFF.

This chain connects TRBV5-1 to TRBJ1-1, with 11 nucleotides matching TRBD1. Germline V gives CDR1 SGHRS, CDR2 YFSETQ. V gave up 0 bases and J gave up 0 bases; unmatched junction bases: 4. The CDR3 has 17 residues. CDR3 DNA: TGCGCCAGCAGCTTGGCCTTGGGACAGGGGGTGAACACTGAAGCTTTCTTT. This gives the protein CASSLALGQGVNTEAFF.

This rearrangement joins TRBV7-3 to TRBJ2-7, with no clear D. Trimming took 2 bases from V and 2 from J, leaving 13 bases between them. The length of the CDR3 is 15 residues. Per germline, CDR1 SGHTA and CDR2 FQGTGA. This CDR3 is CASSLSASHTYEQYF. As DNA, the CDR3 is TGTGCCAGCAGCTTATCGGCTAGTCATACCTACGAGCAGTACTTC.

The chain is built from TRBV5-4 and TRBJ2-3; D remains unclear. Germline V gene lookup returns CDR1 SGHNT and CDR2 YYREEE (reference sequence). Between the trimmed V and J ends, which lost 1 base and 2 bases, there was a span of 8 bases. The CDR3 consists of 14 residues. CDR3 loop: CASSLNQITDTQYF. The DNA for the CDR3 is TGTGCCAGCAGCTTGAACCAGATCACAGATACGCAGTATTTT.

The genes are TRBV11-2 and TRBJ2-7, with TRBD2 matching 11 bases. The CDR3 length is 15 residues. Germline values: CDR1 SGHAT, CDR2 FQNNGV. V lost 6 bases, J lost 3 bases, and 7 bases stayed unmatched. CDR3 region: CASRAAGTSGYEQYF. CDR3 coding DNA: TGTGCCAGCAGAGCAGCCGGGACTAGCGGCTACGAGCAGTACTTC.

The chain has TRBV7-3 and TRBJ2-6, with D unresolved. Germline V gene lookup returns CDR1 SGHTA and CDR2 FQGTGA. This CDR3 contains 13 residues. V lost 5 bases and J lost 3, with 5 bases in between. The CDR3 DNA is TGTGCCAGCAGCCCCGTTGGGGCCAACGTCCTGACTTTC. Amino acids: CASSPVGANVLTF.

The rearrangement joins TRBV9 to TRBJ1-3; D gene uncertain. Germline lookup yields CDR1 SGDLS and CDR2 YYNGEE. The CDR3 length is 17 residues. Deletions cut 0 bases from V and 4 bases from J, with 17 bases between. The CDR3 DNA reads TGTGCCAGCAGCGTAGAACTAGAGCCCCGTACAGGAAACACCATATATTTT. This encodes CASSVELEPRTGNTIYF.

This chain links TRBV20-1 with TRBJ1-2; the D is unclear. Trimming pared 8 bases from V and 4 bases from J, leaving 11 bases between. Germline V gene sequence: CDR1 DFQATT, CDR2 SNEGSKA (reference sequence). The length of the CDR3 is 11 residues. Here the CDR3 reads CSSVRGYGYTF. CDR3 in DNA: TGCAGTTCCGTACGAGGCTATGGCTACACCTTC.

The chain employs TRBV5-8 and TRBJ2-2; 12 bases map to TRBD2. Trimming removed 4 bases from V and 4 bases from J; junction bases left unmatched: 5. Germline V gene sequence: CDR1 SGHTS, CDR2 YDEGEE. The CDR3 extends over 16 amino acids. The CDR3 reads CASSPSGRAGTGELFF. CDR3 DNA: TGTGCCAGCAGCCCTAGCGGGAGGGCCGGCACCGGGGAGCTGTTTTTT.

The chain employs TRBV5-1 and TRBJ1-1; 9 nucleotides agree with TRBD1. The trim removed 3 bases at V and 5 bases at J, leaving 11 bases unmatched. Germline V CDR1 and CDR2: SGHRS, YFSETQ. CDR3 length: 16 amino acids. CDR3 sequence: CASSWTPSGTGTEAFF. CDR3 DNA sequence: TGCGCCAGCAGCTGGACCCCTTCCGGGACAGGGACTGAAGCTTTCTTT.

The DNA of the CDR3 is TGTGCCAGCAGTGTGAGACAGAGGAACACTGAAGCTTTCTTT. Its translation is CASSVRQRNTEAFF. The J gene is TRBJ1-1, the V gene TRBV2; perhaps TRBD1 as D (5 bases). The germline CDR1 and CDR2 sequences are SNHLY and FYNNEI. Trimming left V 4 bases short and J 1 base short, with 10 bases between. CDR3 size: 14 residues.

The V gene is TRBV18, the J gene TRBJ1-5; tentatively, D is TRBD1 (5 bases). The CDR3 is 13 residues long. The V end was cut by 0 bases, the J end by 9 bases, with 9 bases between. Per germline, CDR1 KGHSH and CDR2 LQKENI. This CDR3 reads CASSPPGGGPQHF. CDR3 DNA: TGTGCCAGCTCACCACCGGGGGGAGGGCCCCAGCATTTT.